The 32 T cell receptor beta chains below were found in one sample sequenced in a study of Ad26.COV2.S vaccination and SARS-CoV-2 variants. Described treatment: some 20 received Ad26.COV2.S at low or high dose, single or two shots; about five received placebo; per-sample allocation not given. At day 63 after the first vaccine or placebo injection, samples were drawn. Libraries were prepared by immunoSEQ multiplex PCR; TCRdb keeps only in-frame clonotypes and omits some of them. The sample lists some 350,000 clones, roughly 88% occurring once. The material sequenced was peripheral blood, taken in a trial of Ad26.COV2.S vaccine versus placebo. The receptors come from a person between 18 and 65 years old who received the Ad26.COV2.S COVID-19 vaccine or a placebo.

The chain joins TRBV5-5 to TRBJ2-3; TRBD2 aligns across 13 bases. Germline V gene data show CDR1 as SGHKS and CDR2 as YYEKEE (reference sequence). This CDR3 region has 18 residues. V lost 3 bases, J lost 2 bases, and 9 bases stayed unmatched. CDR3 protein: CASSSALTSGGTTDTQYF. The CDR3 bases are TGTGCCAGCAGCTCGGCCCTGACTAGCGGGGGGACCACAGATACGCAGTATTTT.

The table lists this clone with a count of one. The V gene is TRBV15, the J gene TRBJ2-6; D call uncertain. Deletions cut 1 base from V and 0 bases from J, with 4 bases between. The CDR3 contains 15 residues. Germline values: CDR1 LNHNV, CDR2 YYDKDF (reference sequence). This CDR3 reads CATSRVDSGANVLTF. CDR3 DNA: TGTGCCACCAGCAGAGTGGACTCTGGGGCCAACGTCCTGACTTTC.

This chain connects TRBV27 to TRBJ2-1; 8 nucleotides agree with TRBD2. V lost 4 bases to trimming and J lost 0 bases; unmatched junction nucleotides: 2. The length of the CDR3 is 15 residues. Germline CDR1 reads MNHEY; CDR2 reads SMNVEV (reference sequence). CDR3 protein: CASSYSGDSYNEQFF. The CDR3, as DNA: TGTGCCAGCAGTTATAGCGGGGACTCCTACAATGAGCAGTTCTTC.

The V call is TRBV6-5, the J call TRBJ1-1; 9 bases map to TRBD1. Germline V CDR1 and CDR2: MNHEY, SVGAGI. The junction had 11 bases not matched to a gene; V was cut back by 10 bases and J by 5 bases. The CDR3 covers 14 residues. The CDR3 here is CATRSGTGRTEAFF. CDR3 bases: TGTGCCACCCGATCCGGGACAGGGAGGACTGAAGCTTTCTTT.

The V and J genes are TRBV4-1 and TRBJ1-3, with unresolved D. This CDR3 spans 15 amino acids. Germline lookup yields CDR1 MGHRA and CDR2 YSYEKL. Trimming removed 0 bases at V and 0 bases at J, with 6 bases between. CDR3 DNA: TGCGCCAGCAGCCAAGATAGGGCCTCTGGAAACACCATATATTTT. It specifies CASSQDRASGNTIYF.

The chain uses TRBV27 and TRBJ1-1, with D unclear. The germline gives CDR1 MNHEY, CDR2 SMNVEV (reference sequence). V was clipped by 0 bases and J by 11 bases, with 22 bases between them. This CDR3 region has 16 residues. CDR3 region: CASSLSLSTAQMYAFF. The CDR3 region has the DNA TGTGCCAGCAGTTTATCGCTCTCCACAGCCCAGATGTACGCTTTCTTT.

The V and J genes are TRBV5-4 and TRBJ1-1; D might be TRBD1 (5 bases). The CDR3 consists of 15 residues. Per germline, CDR1 SGHNT and CDR2 YYREEE (reference sequence). V lost 0 bases and J 1 base, leaving 10 bases between the germline ends. The CDR3, as DNA: TGTGCCAGCAGCTTGGCTCAGGGTAAGAACACTGAAGCTTTCTTT. Its translation is CASSLAQGKNTEAFF.

V and J are TRBV19 and TRBJ2-7, with D possibly matching TRBD2 (5 bases). CDR1 is LNHDA and CDR2 is SQIVND in the germline V gene (reference sequence). Trimming took 6 bases from V and 5 from J, leaving 8 bases between them. This CDR3 has 11 residues. In DNA, the CDR3 is TGTGCCAGTAGCCCCGGGAACGAGCAGTACTTC. This codes for CASSPGNEQYF. Full variable domain (rest looked up from reference TRBV19 and TRBJ2-7): DGGITQSPKYLFRKEGQNVTLSCEQNLNHDAMYWYRQDPGQGLRLIYYSQIVNDFQKGDIAEGYSVSREKKESFPLTVTSAQKNPTAFYLCASSPGNEQYFGPGTRLTVT.

The chain combines TRBV7-9 with TRBJ1-5; D possibly corresponds to TRBD1 (5 bases). Germline V gives CDR1 SEHNR, CDR2 FQNEAQ (reference sequence). This CDR3 has 16 residues. Trimming shortened V by 5 bases and J by 7 bases, and 21 bases separated the two germline ends. CDR3 residues: CASSAIGAGPGQPQHF. The CDR3 region has the DNA TGTGCCAGCAGCGCTATTGGCGCAGGGCCGGGGCAGCCCCAGCATTTT. Full variable domain (rest looked up from reference TRBV7-9 and TRBJ1-5): DTGVSQNPRHKITKRGQNVTFRCDPISEHNRLYWYRQTLGQGPEFLTYFQNEAQLEKSRLLSDRFSAERPKGSFSTLEIQRTEQGDSAMYLCASSAIGAGPGQPQHFGDGTRLSIL.

This rearrangement joins TRBV28 to TRBJ1-5; the match to TRBD1 covers 7 bases. The length of the CDR3 is 20 residues. Germline V gives CDR1 MDHEN, CDR2 SYDVKM. J gave up 5 bases and V 3 bases, and 22 bases lay outside the gene matches. The CDR3 sequence: CASSFRPVVGTRGLYQPQHF. The CDR3 coding sequence is TGTGCCAGCAGTTTTCGTCCGGTGGTGGGTACGAGGGGGCTTTATCAGCCCCAGCATTTT.

Comments on this clone: An end of the junction does not agree with germline; a read error may underlie this. The chain joins TRBV4-3 to TRBJ1-2; 7 positions agree with TRBD1. There are 16 residues in the CDR3. Germline CDR1 reads LGHNA; CDR2 reads YSLEER. CDR3 nucleotide sequence: TGCGCCCGCAGCCGACAGGGTATAGCGAAAGGCTATGGCTACACCTTC. Its protein product is CARSRQGIAKGYGYTF.

V usage is TRBV10-1 and J usage is TRBJ1-1, with no clear D. CDR1 and CDR2 (germline): WNHNN, SYGVQD (reference sequence). The CDR3 extends over 14 amino acids. V lost 4 bases and J 4 bases, leaving 13 bases between the germline ends. CDR3 loop: CASSAGQAVTEAFF. The DNA for the CDR3 is TGCGCCAGCAGTGCCGGTCAGGCTGTCACTGAAGCTTTCTTT.

This chain joins TRBV6-2 or TRBV6-3 and TRBJ2-1; a weak D match, TRBD1 (6 bases). The CDR3 has 14 amino acids. V was pared by 5 bases and J by 6 bases, with 14 bases between. Germline CDR1 reads MNHEY; CDR2 reads SVGEGT. For the CDR3, the DNA is TGTGCCAGCAGTGACCGGGACACTGGCAATGAGCAGTTCTTC. Its translation is CASSDRDTGNEQFF.

The gene calls are TRBV10-1 and TRBJ2-3; D not certain. V was clipped by 8 bases and J by 0 bases, with 15 bases between them. The CDR3 is made up of 15 amino acids. CDR1 is WNHNN, CDR2 SYGVQD, per germline (reference sequence). The CDR3 protein is CASAEGSTSTDTQYF. CDR3 coding DNA: TGCGCCAGCGCGGAAGGATCAACTAGCACAGATACGCAGTATTTT.

The chain couples TRBV19 to TRBJ2-3, with D unresolved. CDR3 length equals 11 residues. Trimming stripped 6 bases from V and 5 bases from J, with 6 bases between. Germline lookup yields CDR1 LNHDA and CDR2 SQIVND (reference sequence). The CDR3 sequence: CASRSVDTQYF. The CDR3 DNA reads as TGTGCCAGTAGATCAGTAGATACGCAGTATTTT. Full variable domain (missing parts from reference TRBV19 and TRBJ2-3): DGGITQSPKYLFRKEGQNVTLSCEQNLNHDAMYWYRQDPGQGLRLIYYSQIVNDFQKGDIAEGYSVSREKKESFPLTVTSAQKNPTAFYLCASRSVDTQYFGPGTRLTVL.

This clone was observed a handful of times. The CDR3 region is CASSYLQGGNQPQHF. The CDR3 bases are TGTGCCAGCAGTTATTTACAGGGAGGCAATCAGCCCCAGCATTTT. The chain links TRBV6-5 to TRBJ1-5, with D possibly matching TRBD1 (6 bases). This CDR3 is 15 amino acids long. Germline V gene data show CDR1 as MNHEY and CDR2 as SVGAGI. Trimming shortened V by 3 bases and J by 2 bases, and 11 bases separated the two germline ends.

The chain links TRBV7-9 to TRBJ1-4, with D unresolved. Trimming pared 2 bases from V and 5 bases from J, leaving 6 bases between. CDR3 length equals 13 residues. The germline gives CDR1 SEHNR, CDR2 FQNEAQ (reference sequence). In nucleotides, the CDR3 is TGTGCCAGCAGCTTAAGCGGGAATGAAAAACTGTTTTTT. It is translated as CASSLSGNEKLFF.

J is TRBJ1-2 and V is TRBV9, with TRBD1 matching over 7 bases. V shed 4 bases and J 4 bases; nucleotides not matched to a gene: 7. CDR1 SGDLS and CDR2 YYNGEE come from the germline V gene. The CDR3 is 14 residues long. This CDR3 reads CASSLGTVSYGYTF. The CDR3 coding sequence is TGTGCCAGCAGCCTCGGGACAGTTTCCTATGGCTACACCTTC.

This clone was detected once. The chain has TRBV6-6 and TRBJ1-5, with 8 bases lining up with TRBD1. The CDR3 sequence is 15 residues long. CDR1 and CDR2 from the germline V gene are MNHNY and SVGAGI (reference sequence). V lost 5 bases to trimming and J lost 1 base; unmatched junction nucleotides: 4. The DNA for the CDR3 is TGTGCCAGCAGTCCGGACAGGGTGAGCAATCAGCCCCAGCATTTT. Its translation is CASSPDRVSNQPQHF.

The chain couples TRBV2 to TRBJ2-2; D is perhaps TRBD1 (6 bases). Germline values: CDR1 SNHLY, CDR2 FYNNEI. The CDR3 consists of 15 residues. The germline V and J ends were trimmed by 8 bases and 7 bases, with 20 bases remaining between them. This chain's CDR3 is CASLREGGFGGELFF. As DNA, the CDR3 is TGTGCCAGCCTCCGGGAAGGGGGATTTGGCGGGGAGCTGTTTTTT.

This chain connects TRBV7-3 to TRBJ2-1; TRBD1 matches at 10 bases. The CDR3 loop spans 18 amino acids. CDR1 is SGHTA, CDR2 FQGTGA, per germline. Losses at the gene ends were 4 bases for V and 3 bases for J; bases not matched to a gene: 12. The CDR3 nucleotides are TGTGCCAGCAGCTACTTGGGATCGGGGACAGGGGACTACAATGAGCAGTTCTTC. It codes for CASSYLGSGTGDYNEQFF.

This sequence joins TRBV28 and TRBJ1-5; D unresolved. Germline V lookup: CDR1 MDHEN, CDR2 SYDVKM. CDR3 length equals 13 residues. The V end was cut by 2 bases, the J end by 7 bases, with 9 bases between. The CDR3 nucleotides are TGTGCCAGCAGTTTAGGCAGGACCCAGCCCCAGCATTTT. It encodes CASSLGRTQPQHF.

This clone was detected a few times. This chain connects TRBV21-1 to TRBJ1-4. TRBV21-1 is a pseudogene locus. CDR3 length equals 14 residues. The CDR3 sequence: CASSPLGESEKLFF. The CDR3 bases are TGTGCCAGCAGCCCATTAGGGGAGAGTGAAAAACTGTTTTTT.

The rearrangement links TRBV14 to TRBJ2-1, with 9 bases aligning to TRBD2. Germline-derived CDR1 and CDR2 are SGHDN and FVKESK. The trim removed 4 bases at V and 1 base at J, leaving 11 bases unmatched. The CDR3 is made up of 18 amino acids. DNA of the CDR3: TGTGCCAGCAGCCGCAACACTATAGCGGGAGAGTCCTACAATGAGCAGTTCTTC. Protein sequence: CASSRNTIAGESYNEQFF.

V gene TRBV18 combines with J gene TRBJ2-7; perhaps TRBD1 as D (6 bases). Germline lookup yields CDR1 KGHSH and CDR2 LQKENI. The CDR3 consists of 15 residues. Trimming left V 0 bases short and J 5 bases short, with 14 bases between. CDR3 nucleotides: TGTGCCAGCTCACCACCTGGACAAGGGGGTGACGAGCAGTACTTC. This codes for CASSPPGQGGDEQYF.

The rearrangement joins TRBV7-2 to TRBJ1-1; 8 bases line up with TRBD1. V gave up 0 bases and J gave up 3 bases; unmatched junction bases: 6. The germline gives CDR1 SGHTA, CDR2 FQGNSA. The CDR3 runs 16 residues. The CDR3 nucleotides read TGTGCCAGCAGCTTAGCATTCAGACAGGGGTACACTGAAGCTTTCTTT. It encodes CASSLAFRQGYTEAFF.

The CDR3 DNA is TGTGCCAGCAGTTTCTCCGGGGAGCTGTTTTTT. As protein: CASSFSGELFF. This sequence joins TRBV12-3 or TRBV12-4 and TRBJ2-2; D gene uncertain. The CDR3 has 11 residues. V lost 3 bases and J lost 6, with 2 bases in between.

V and J are TRBV18 and TRBJ2-7; no definite D call. The length of the CDR3 is 15 residues. V was clipped by 1 base and J by 0 bases, with 10 bases between them. Germline V CDR1 and CDR2: KGHSH, LQKENI. DNA for the CDR3: TGTGCCAGCTCACCACAGCATCCCTTCTCCTACGAGCAGTACTTC. It translates to CASSPQHPFSYEQYF.

This chain connects TRBV11-1 to TRBJ2-1; D perhaps matches TRBD1 (5 bases). This CDR3 contains 13 residues. Germline V gene data show CDR1 as SGHAT and CDR2 as FQDESV (reference sequence). Deletions cut 4 bases from V and 10 bases from J, with 14 bases between. CDR3 protein: CASSSDSAREQFF. The CDR3 DNA follows: TGTGCCAGCAGCTCAGACAGCGCCCGAGAGCAGTTCTTC.

The J gene is TRBJ1-1, the V gene TRBV11-3; D remains unclear. This CDR3 comprises 12 residues. Trimming pared 1 base from V and 4 bases from J, leaving 4 bases between. The germline V gene has CDR1 SGHNT and CDR2 YENEEA. This CDR3 is CASSLVSTEAFF. The CDR3 DNA reads TGTGCCAGCAGCTTAGTGAGCACTGAAGCTTTCTTT.

This clone was counted a few times. CDR3 protein: CASSPIQGRANEKLFF. CDR3 DNA: TGTGCCAGCTCACCAATACAGGGACGGGCTAATGAAAAACTGTTTTTT. V usage is TRBV18 and J usage is TRBJ1-4; TRBD1 might be the D (6 bases). The germline V gene encodes CDR1 KGHSH and CDR2 LQKENI. Trimming left V 2 bases short and J 3 bases short, with 13 bases between. The CDR3 is made up of 16 amino acids.

J is TRBJ1-4 and V is TRBV3-1 (or the pseudogene TRBV3-2); tentatively, D is TRBD1 (5 bases). With 2 bases removed from V and 0 bases from J, the gap between germline ends came to 13 bases. The CDR3 length is 17 residues. Germline CDR1 reads LGHDT; CDR2 reads YNNKEL (reference sequence). Written as DNA, the CDR3 is TGTGCCAGCAGCCAATCCCGGACAACGGCAACTAATGAAAAACTGTTTTTT. Amino acid sequence: CASSQSRTTATNEKLFF.